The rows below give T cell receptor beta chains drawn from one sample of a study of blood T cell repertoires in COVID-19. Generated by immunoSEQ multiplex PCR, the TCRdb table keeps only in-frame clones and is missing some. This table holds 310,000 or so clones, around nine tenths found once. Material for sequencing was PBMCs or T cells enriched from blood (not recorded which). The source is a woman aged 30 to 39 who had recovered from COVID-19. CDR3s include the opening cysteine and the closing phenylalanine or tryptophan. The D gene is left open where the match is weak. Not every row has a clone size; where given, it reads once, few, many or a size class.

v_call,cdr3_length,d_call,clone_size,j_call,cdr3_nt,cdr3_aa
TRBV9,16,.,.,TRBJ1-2,TGTGCCAGCAGCGTAGGACCCATGTACAGTTCGGATGGCTACACCTTC,CASSVGPMYSSDGYTF
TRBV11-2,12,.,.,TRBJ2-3,TGTGCCAGCAGCAGGGGGACAGATACGCAGTATTTT,CASSRGTDTQYF
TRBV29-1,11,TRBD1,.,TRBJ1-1,TGCAGCGTGAGACAGGGTGAGGGAGCTTTCTTT,CSVRQGEGAFF
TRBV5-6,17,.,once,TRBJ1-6,TGTGCCAGCAGCGGCAAAAGTTTTGGACGGGGTAATTCACCCCTCCACTTT,CASSGKSFGRGNSPLHF
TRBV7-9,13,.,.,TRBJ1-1,TGTGCCAGCAGCCGACAGGAGAACACTGAAGCTTTCTTT,CASSRQENTEAFF
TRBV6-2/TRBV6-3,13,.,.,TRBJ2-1,TGTGCCAGCAGTACGACAGCCTACAATGAGCAGTTCTTC,CASSTTAYNEQFF
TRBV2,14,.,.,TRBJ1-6,TGTGCCAGCAATTCGGACAGTACCAATTCACCCCTCCACTTT,CASNSDSTNSPLHF
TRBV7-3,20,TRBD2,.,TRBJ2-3,TGTGCCAGCAGCCCCAGGGGTCGGGGGCTAGCGGGGGGCACCACAGATACGCAGTATTTT,CASSPRGRGLAGGTTDTQYF
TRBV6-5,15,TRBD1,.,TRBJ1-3,TGTGCCAGCAGACTAGACAGGGCCGCTGGAAACACCATATATTTT,CASRLDRAAGNTIYF
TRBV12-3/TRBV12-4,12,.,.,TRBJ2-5,TGTGCCAGCAGTTTACGTGTGGAGACCCAGTACTTC,CASSLRVETQYF
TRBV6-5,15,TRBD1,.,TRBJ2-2,TGTGCCAGCAGTTACGGGACAGGGAGCACCGGGGAGCTGTTTTTT,CASSYGTGSTGELFF
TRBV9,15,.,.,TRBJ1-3,TGTGCCAGCAGCGAAGGGGTGGGTCTTGGAAACACCATATATTTT,CASSEGVGLGNTIYF
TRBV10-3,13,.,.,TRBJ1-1,TGTGCCATCAGTGAGTACCGGGGGGCTGAAGCTTTCTTT,CAISEYRGAEAFF
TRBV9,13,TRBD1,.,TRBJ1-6,TGTGCCAGCAGCGTCCAGGGGGATTCACCCCTCCACTTT,CASSVQGDSPLHF
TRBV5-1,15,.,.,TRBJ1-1,TGCGCCAGCAGCTTGGCGCAGGCCGGGAGCACTGAAGCTTTCTTT,CASSLAQAGSTEAFF
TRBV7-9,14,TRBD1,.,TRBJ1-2,TGTGCCAGCAGCCCAGGGGGCGCGGTGAGAGGCTACACCTTC,CASSPGGAVRGYTF
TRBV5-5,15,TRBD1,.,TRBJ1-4,TGTGCCAGCAGCTTGTTAGGGGGCAATGGAGAAAAACTGTTTTTT,CASSLLGGNGEKLFF
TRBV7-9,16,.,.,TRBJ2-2,TGTGCCAGCAGCTCCCCGCGGAGGGCGAACACCGGGGAGCTGTTTTTT,CASSSPRRANTGELFF
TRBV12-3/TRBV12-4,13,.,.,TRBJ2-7,TGTGCCAGCGGCCGGGACATCGACTACGAGCAGTACTTC,CASGRDIDYEQYF
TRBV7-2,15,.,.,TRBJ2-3,TGTGCCAGCAGTCAACAGGGTAGTGGTCCAGATACGCAGTATTTT,CASSQQGSGPDTQYF
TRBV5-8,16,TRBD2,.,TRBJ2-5,TGTGCCAGCAGCCGGCGTAGCGGGGGCCTCCAAGAGACCCAGTACTTC,CASSRRSGGLQETQYF
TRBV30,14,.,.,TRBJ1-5,TGTGCCTGGAGTATGGGGGGATCGGGACAGCCCCAGCATTTT,CAWSMGGSGQPQHF
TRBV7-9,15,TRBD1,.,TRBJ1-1,TGTGCCAGCAGGGATGACAGGGGTCGGGGCACTGAAGCTTTCTTT,CASRDDRGRGTEAFF
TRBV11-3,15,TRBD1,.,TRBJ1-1,TGTGCCAGCAGCCCAGGGACAGGGTCGAACACTGAAGCTTTCTTT,CASSPGTGSNTEAFF
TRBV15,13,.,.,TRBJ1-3,TGTGCCACCAGCCAGCGTTCTGGAAACACCATATATTTT,CATSQRSGNTIYF
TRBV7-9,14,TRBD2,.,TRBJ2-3,TGTGCCAGCAGCCAGCGGGAGGTGGGGGATACGCAGTATTTT,CASSQREVGDTQYF
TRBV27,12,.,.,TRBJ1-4,TGTGCCAGCAGATTCAGAAATGAAAAACTGTTTTTT,CASRFRNEKLFF
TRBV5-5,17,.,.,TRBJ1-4,TGTGCCAGCAGCCCTGGCGGGGTGGGGAGGACTAATGAAAAACTGTTTTTT,CASSPGGVGRTNEKLFF
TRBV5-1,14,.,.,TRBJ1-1,TGCGCCAGCAGCTACACGTTGGGAGGCACTGAAGCTTTCTTT,CASSYTLGGTEAFF
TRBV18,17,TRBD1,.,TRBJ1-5,TGTGCCAGCTCACGGGACAGTGGACCACTTGGCAATCAGCCCCAGCATTTT,CASSRDSGPLGNQPQHF
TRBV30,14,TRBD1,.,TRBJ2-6,TGTGCCTGGAGGGGACAGTCTGGGGCCAACGTCCTGACTTTC,CAWRGQSGANVLTF
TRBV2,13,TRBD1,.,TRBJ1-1,TGTGCCAGCAGTCGGGACAGAAACACTGAAGCTTTCTTT,CASSRDRNTEAFF
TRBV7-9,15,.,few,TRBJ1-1,TGTGCCAGCAGCAAGACAGGAGGCGTCTTCACTGAAGCTTTCTTT,CASSKTGGVFTEAFF
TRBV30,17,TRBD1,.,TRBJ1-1,TGTGCCTGGAGTGTGTCCGTGACAGGGGAGAGGAACACTGAAGCTTTCTTT,CAWSVSVTGERNTEAFF
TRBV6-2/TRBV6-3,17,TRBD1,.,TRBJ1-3,TGTGCCAGCAGCCCCTCGAGGCAGGGGGCGCCTGGAAACACCATATATTTT,CASSPSRQGAPGNTIYF
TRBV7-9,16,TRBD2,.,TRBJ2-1,TGTGCCAGCAGCTTAGCGCTGCGGGGGGTCTACAATGAGCAGTTCTTC,CASSLALRGVYNEQFF
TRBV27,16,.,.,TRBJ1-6,TGTGCCAGCAGTCCTAACACAATCAGAGGGAATTCACCCCTCCACTTT,CASSPNTIRGNSPLHF
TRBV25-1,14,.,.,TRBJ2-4,TGTGCCAGCAGTGAATTTGACGGCTCAGGGCTTCAGTACTTC,CASSEFDGSGLQYF
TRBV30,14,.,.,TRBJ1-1,TGTGCCTGGAACCTCGGGGGGAAATCAGCTGAAGCTTTCTTT,CAWNLGGKSAEAFF
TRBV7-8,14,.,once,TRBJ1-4,TGTGCCAGCAGCTTAGCTCCGGGGGGTGAAAAACTGTTTTTT,CASSLAPGGEKLFF
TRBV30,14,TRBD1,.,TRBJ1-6,TGTGCCTGGAGGCATAGGGGGCGAAATTCACCCCTCCACTTT,CAWRHRGRNSPLHF
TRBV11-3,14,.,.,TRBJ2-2,TGTGCCAGCAGCCCCAGGCCTTCGTCCGGGGAGCTGTTTTTT,CASSPRPSSGELFF
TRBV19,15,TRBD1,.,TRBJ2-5,TGTGCCAGTAGTTCACCGGGACAGGCCAGGGGGACCCAGTACTTC,CASSSPGQARGTQYF
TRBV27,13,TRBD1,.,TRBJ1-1,TGTGCCGCCGTGGGCAGGGGGGACACTGAAGCTTTCTTT,CAAVGRGDTEAFF
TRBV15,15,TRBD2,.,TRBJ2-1,TGTGCCACCAGCCCGGGGGGGGGCGGCTACAATGAGCAGTTCTTC,CATSPGGGGYNEQFF
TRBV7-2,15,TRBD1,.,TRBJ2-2,TGTGCCAGCAGCCCTGACAGGGTAAACACCGGGGAGCTGTTTTTT,CASSPDRVNTGELFF
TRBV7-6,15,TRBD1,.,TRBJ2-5,TGTGCCAGCAGCTTAGTGGGACAGGGGGGCGATACCCAGTACTTC,CASSLVGQGGDTQYF
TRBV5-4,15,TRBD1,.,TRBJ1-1,TGTGCCAGCAGCTTGGGGACAGGGAATGGGGGTGAAGCTTTCTTT,CASSLGTGNGGEAFF